A selection of T cell receptor beta chains follows, all from one sample in a study of cytomegalovirus exposure and HLA in healthy donors. The method was immunoSEQ multiplex PCR; TCRdb's version includes in-frame clones alone and lacks a portion of them. The sample holds around 200,000 clones, 70% to 80% seen once. Sequences were obtained from PBMCs. All receptors come from a man aged 30-40 years in good health and CMV-seronegative. CDR3s leave out the opening cysteine and the closing phenylalanine or tryptophan. Fields, in order: J gene, V gene, CDR3 protein.

TRBJ1-1 TRBV4-1 ASSQDASMNTEAF
TRBJ2-7 TRBV6-5 ASRGTGPYEQY
TRBJ1-5 TRBV28 ASSSWTVSNQPQH
TRBJ1-2 TRBV5-4 ASSLEKTVNYGYT
TRBJ2-2 TRBV18 ASSPSYGASGELF
TRBJ2-2 TRBV28 ASSFSAGELF
TRBJ1-2 TRBV6-1 ASSGRGPWGYT
TRBJ2-2 TRBV28 ASSPFSGRAGELF
TRBJ2-7 TRBV7-2 ASSLYYEQY
TRBJ1-2 TRBV7-9 ASSHSGAGYT